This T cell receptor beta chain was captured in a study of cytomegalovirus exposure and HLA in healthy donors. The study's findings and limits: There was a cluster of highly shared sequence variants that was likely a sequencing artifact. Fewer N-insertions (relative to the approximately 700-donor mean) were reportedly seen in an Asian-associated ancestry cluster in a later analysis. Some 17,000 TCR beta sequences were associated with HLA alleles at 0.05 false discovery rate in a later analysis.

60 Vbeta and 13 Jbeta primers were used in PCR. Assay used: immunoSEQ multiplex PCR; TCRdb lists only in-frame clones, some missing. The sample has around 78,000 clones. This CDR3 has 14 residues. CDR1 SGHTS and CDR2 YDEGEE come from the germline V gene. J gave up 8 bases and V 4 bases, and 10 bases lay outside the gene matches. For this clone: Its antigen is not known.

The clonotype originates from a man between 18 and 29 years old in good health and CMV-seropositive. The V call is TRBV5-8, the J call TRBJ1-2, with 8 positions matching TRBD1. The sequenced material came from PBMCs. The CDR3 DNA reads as TGTGCCAGCAGCCGATCTCGGACAGGGCGGGGCTACACCTTC. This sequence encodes CASSRSRTGRGYTF.